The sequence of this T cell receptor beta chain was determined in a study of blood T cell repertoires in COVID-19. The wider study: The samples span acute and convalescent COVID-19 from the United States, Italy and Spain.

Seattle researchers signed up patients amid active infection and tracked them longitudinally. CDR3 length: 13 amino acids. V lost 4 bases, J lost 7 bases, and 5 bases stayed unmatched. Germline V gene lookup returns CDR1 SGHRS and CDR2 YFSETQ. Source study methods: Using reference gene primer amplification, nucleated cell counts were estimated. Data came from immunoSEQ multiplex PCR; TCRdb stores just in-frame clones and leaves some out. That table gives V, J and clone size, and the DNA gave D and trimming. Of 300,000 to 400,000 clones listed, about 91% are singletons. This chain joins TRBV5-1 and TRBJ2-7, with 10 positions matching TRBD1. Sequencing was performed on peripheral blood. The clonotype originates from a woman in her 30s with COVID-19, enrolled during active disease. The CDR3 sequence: CASSLGTGEEQYF. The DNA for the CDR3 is TGCGCCAGCAGCCTAGGGACAGGGGAAGAGCAGTACTTC.